The TCR beta chain under discussion was sequenced for a study of blood T cell repertoires in COVID-19. Study as a whole: Samples taken during acute and convalescent COVID-19 were collected in the United States, Italy and Spain. Sources were T cells, B-cell-depleted T cells, or PBMCs; the material itself was cDNA or gDNA.

Germline V gene sequence: CDR1 SGHRS, CDR2 YFSETQ. Trimming stripped 0 bases from V and 0 bases from J, with 4 bases between. This CDR3 has 13 residues. As processed by the authors: Researchers report that nucleated cell counts were estimated from reference gene primer amplification. The data were produced by immunoSEQ multiplex PCR, yet TCRdb's version contains in-frame clones alone and is incomplete. V and J calls and clone size are given by that table; D and trimming were obtained from the DNA. This sample has more than 85,000 clones, with about 85% found just once. Specimen: peripheral blood. The chain couples TRBV5-1 to TRBJ2-7, with D hard to call. This TCR derives from a man older than 75 with active or convalescent COVID-19. This CDR3 reads CASSLELSYEQYF. CDR3 sequence (DNA): TGCGCCAGCAGCTTGGAACTCTCCTACGAGCAGTACTTC.